Each of the 20 T cell receptor beta chains below was sequenced from the same sample in a study of blood T cells in healthy people across ages. A second PCR of 7 to 11 cycles used a sample-barcoded 5' primer and a J-beta primer mix. TCRdb reprocessed the 5' RACE reads via MiXCR and lists one record per CDR3 protein. The sample carries more than 450,000 distinct CDR3 sequences, around 27% recorded once. Another study also made use of these data, one on T cells of mothers and their children.

The specimen sequenced was blood. All receptors come from a boy aged 2 to 10 in good health.

This clonotype was detected ten times or more. This chain uses TRBV29-1 with TRBJ2-5; TRBD2 matches 11 bases. Trimming cost V 5 bases and J 0 bases; bases outside gene matches: 11. Germline CDR1 and CDR2: SQVTM and ANQGSEA. The CDR3 runs to 17 residues. CDR3 in amino acids: CSVKSELAGANQETQYF. The CDR3 region has the DNA TGCAGCGTTAAGTCGGAACTAGCGGGAGCAAACCAAGAGACCCAGTACTTC. Full variable domain (outside the CDR3, taken from reference TRBV29-1 and TRBJ2-5): SAVISQKPSRDICQRGTSLTIQCQVDSQVTMMFWYRQQPGQSLTLIATANQGSEATYESGFVIDKFPISRPNLTFSTLTVSNMSPEDSSIYLCSVKSELAGANQETQYFGPGTRLLVL.

This clonotype was seen a single time. The V call is TRBV27, the J call TRBJ2-5; possible D gene TRBD1, 6 bases. Matching the DNA end better, TRBJ2-1 makes the J call doubtful. CDR1 is MNHEY, CDR2 SMNVEV, per germline (reference sequence). The CDR3 runs to 14 residues. The CDR3 DNA is TGTGCCAGCAGTTTTAGGGGGAGCTCCAATGAGCAGTTCTTC. Translation: CASSFRGSSNEQFF.

In this sample, this clonotype turned up a few times. V is TRBV7-2 and J is TRBJ2-2; TRBD2 matches at 8 bases. The CDR3 length is 19 residues. Trimming took 2 bases from V and 0 from J; bases not matched to a gene: 11. CDR1 is SGHTA, CDR2 FQGNSA, per germline. CDR3 residues: CASSLSTSASLTNTGELFF. The CDR3 DNA reads TGTGCCAGCAGCTTATCGACTAGCGCTTCCCTCACGAACACCGGGGAGCTGTTTTTT. Looking up the rest from reference TRBV7-2 and TRBJ2-2 gives the full variable domain: GAGVSQSPSNKVTEKGKDVELRCDPISGHTALYWYRQSLGQGLEFLIYFQGNSAPDKSGLPSDRFSAERTGGSVSTLTIQRTQQEDSAVYLCASSLSTSASLTNTGELFFGEGSRLTVL.

The chain uses TRBV12-3 or TRBV12-4 and TRBJ1-5, with D unresolved. V was clipped by 8 bases and J by 3 bases, with 11 bases between them. The CDR3 loop spans 13 amino acids. Here the CDR3 reads CASHAGYNQPQHF. The CDR3 region has the DNA TGTGCCAGCCATGCAGGTTACAATCAGCCCCAGCATTTT.

This clonotype was seen more than once but under ten times. Being one base from a much bigger clone, this may be a read error. The chain carries TRBV3-1 and TRBJ2-2; the D is unclear. Germline V gene data show CDR1 as LGHDT and CDR2 as YNNKEL (reference sequence). The CDR3 spans 14 residues. Here the CDR3 reads CAGSPYSSTGELFF. CDR3 coding DNA: TGTGCCGGCAGCCCCTACTCGAGCACCGGGGAGCTGTTTTTT.

This rearrangement joins TRBV10-2 to TRBJ2-5, with D perhaps TRBD1 (6 bases). Trimming left V 7 bases short and J 2 bases short, with 11 bases between. Per the germline V gene, CDR1 is WSHSY and CDR2 is SAAADI. This CDR3 is built from 13 residues. The CDR3 region is CASKNGQQETQYF. The CDR3 DNA sequence: TGCGCCAGCAAAAACGGACAGCAAGAGACCCAGTACTTC.

This clonotype was seen ten or more times. The junction departs from germline at one end; a sequencing error may be responsible. J is TRBJ1-2 and V is TRBV5-1; TRBD1 might be the D (6 bases). The CDR3 has 13 amino acids. Per germline, CDR1 SGHRS and CDR2 YFSETQ. CDR3 coding DNA: TGTGCCAGCAGCCTCGAACAGGGTTATGGCTACACCTTC. Translating gives CASSLEQGYGYTF.

In its sample, this clonotype was seen a few times. The chain has TRBV15 and TRBJ2-1; no clear D. The CDR3 has 14 amino acids. V dropped 1 base and J dropped 3 bases, with 7 bases sitting between them. The germline V gene has CDR1 LNHNV and CDR2 YYDKDF (reference sequence). The CDR3: CATSRVASYNEQFF. The CDR3 region has the DNA TGTGCCACCAGCAGAGTGGCCAGCTACAATGAGCAGTTCTTC.

The chain joins TRBV5-1 to TRBJ2-5; D possibly matches TRBD1 or TRBD2 (5 bases each). V lost 1 base and J 5 bases, leaving 18 bases between the germline ends. Germline CDR1 SGHRS, CDR2 YFSETQ. The length of the CDR3 is 16 residues. The CDR3 reads CASSLSSGTDGETQYF. The CDR3 coding sequence is TGCGCCAGCAGCTTGTCAAGTGGGACGGATGGGGAGACCCAGTACTTC.

This clonotype was observed a few times. The gene calls are TRBV5-1 and TRBJ2-1, with D perhaps TRBD2 (6 bases). Germline CDR1 SGHRS, CDR2 YFSETQ. Trimming took off 0 bases at V and 6 bases at J, with 16 bases between the two ends. This CDR3 contains 16 residues. DNA of the CDR3: TGCGCCAGCAGCTTGGCGGAGGGAGGTTTGATCAATGAGCAGTTCTTC. This sequence encodes CASSLAEGGLINEQFF.

The rearrangement joins TRBV12-3 or TRBV12-4 to TRBJ2-4, with D possibly matching TRBD1 (8 bases). The V gene lost 2 bases and the J gene lost 15 bases, with 20 bases spanning the gap. The CDR3 loop spans 14 amino acids. The CDR3 protein is CASSLPVTGGDLYF. Here the CDR3 DNA reads TGTGCCAGCAGTTTACCCGTTACAGGGGGGGATTTGTACTTC.

V and J are TRBV25-1 and TRBJ1-2; the D is unclear. Trimming pared 1 base from V and 4 bases from J, leaving 7 bases between. From germline, CDR1 is MGHDK and CDR2 SYGVNS. The CDR3 is 13 amino acids. CDR3 bases: TGTGCCAGCAGTGAATGGACTGGCTATGGCTACACCTTC. Its protein is CASSEWTGYGYTF.

The chain employs TRBV20-1 and TRBJ2-7; D perhaps matches TRBD2 (5 bases). The J call may be wrong; the DNA end is better matched by TRBJ2-1. This CDR3 is built from 12 residues. From germline, CDR1 is DFQATT and CDR2 SNEGSKA (reference sequence). The CDR3 DNA is TGCAGTGCTCCCCGGCCGGGGAATGAGCAGTTCTTC. Translated, it gives CSAPRPGNEQFF.

The chain carries TRBV18 and TRBJ2-4; 9 positions agree with TRBD2. V lost 1 base and J lost 2; bases outside the gene matches: 15. The CDR3 is 20 residues long. The germline gives CDR1 KGHSH, CDR2 LQKENI. The CDR3 DNA is TGTGCCAGCTCACCACTCGCGGGACTAGCAGCCTTGAGCTCCAAAAACATTCAGTACTTC. Encoded protein: CASSPLAGLAALSSKNIQYF.

The J gene is TRBJ2-3, the V gene TRBV12-3 or TRBV12-4; a weak D match, TRBD2 (5 bases). CDR3 size: 13 residues. Trimming shortened V by 6 bases and J by 1 base, and 8 bases separated the two germline ends. The CDR3 bases are TGTGCCAGCAGCACGCGGGGCACAGATACGCAGTATTTT. Translated, it gives CASSTRGTDTQYF.

The CDR3 nucleotides read TGTGCCAGCAGTCGCGGGACGGCGGGGGAGCCCCAGCATTTT. It specifies CASSRGTAGEPQHF. This rearrangement joins TRBV6-5 to TRBJ1-5; perhaps TRBD1 as D (5 bases). Germline CDR1 reads MNHEY; CDR2 reads SVGAGI. Trimming cost V 5 bases and J 8 bases, with 16 bases left between them. This CDR3 is built from 14 residues.

This clonotype was counted a few times. V usage is TRBV25-1 and J usage is TRBJ2-5; D possibly corresponds to TRBD1 (6 bases). The CDR3 contains 14 residues. Germline CDR1 MGHDK, CDR2 SYGVNS. V was pared by 2 bases and J by 3 bases, with 10 bases between. CDR3 coding DNA: TGTGCCAGCAGTGAAGAAACAGGGAAAGAGACCCAGTACTTC. Translation: CASSEETGKETQYF.

In its sample, this clonotype was seen a few times. The genes are TRBV5-1 and TRBJ2-7; 13 bases align to TRBD2. The CDR3 covers 17 residues. Trimming removed 7 bases from V and 5 bases from J; junction bases left unmatched: 15. The germline V gene encodes CDR1 SGHRS and CDR2 YFSETQ. CDR3 protein: CASGNPPTSGRAHEQYF. CDR3 nucleotides: TGCGCCAGCGGAAACCCCCCTACTAGCGGGAGGGCCCACGAGCAGTACTTC.

The gene calls are TRBV2 and TRBJ2-1; TRBD2 agrees at 7 bases. V shed 8 bases, J shed 6 bases, and the junction held 10 bases outside the gene matches. The CDR3 sequence is 14 residues long. The V gene's germline CDR1 is SNHLY and CDR2 FYNNEI. The CDR3 loop reads CASGDRQRGNEQFF. In nucleotides, the CDR3 is TGTGCCAGCGGGGATCGGCAGCGGGGCAATGAGCAGTTCTTC.

V is TRBV6-2 or TRBV6-3 and J is TRBJ2-5; 11 nucleotides agree with TRBD1. The J segment lost 5 bases and the V segment lost 2 bases, leaving 7 bases of the junction unmatched. Germline lookup yields CDR1 MNHEY and CDR2 SVGEGT. The CDR3 contains 16 residues. The CDR3 sequence: CASSYSRTGGSETQYF. The CDR3 nucleotides read TGTGCCAGCAGTTACAGTCGGACAGGGGGCTCGGAGACCCAGTACTTC.